This TCR beta chain was recovered during a study of T-cell reconstitution after alpha-beta-depleted transplantation in children. A TCRbeta library incorporating unique molecular identifiers was prepared. TCRdb reanalysed the PCR reads using MiXCR and keeps one entry per CDR3 protein. Among roughly 500,000 distinct CDR3 sequences listed, about 18% were seen once. CDR1 and CDR2 (germline): SGHRS, YFSETQ. This CDR3 comprises 16 residues. Trimming cost V 4 bases and J 0 bases, with 14 bases left between them. There are a few counts of this clonotype. This chain links TRBV5-1 with TRBJ2-4; maybe TRBD1 (5 bases). The sample here was PBMCs from the stem cell graft donor, taken from the stem cell graft. The TCR sequence derives from a human donor who donated a stem cell graft to a child with acute lymphoblastic leukemia. For the CDR3, the DNA is TGCGCCAGCAGCCCAGACAGCGACCTAGCCAAAAACATTCAGTACTTC. Amino acid sequence: CASSPDSDLAKNIQYF.